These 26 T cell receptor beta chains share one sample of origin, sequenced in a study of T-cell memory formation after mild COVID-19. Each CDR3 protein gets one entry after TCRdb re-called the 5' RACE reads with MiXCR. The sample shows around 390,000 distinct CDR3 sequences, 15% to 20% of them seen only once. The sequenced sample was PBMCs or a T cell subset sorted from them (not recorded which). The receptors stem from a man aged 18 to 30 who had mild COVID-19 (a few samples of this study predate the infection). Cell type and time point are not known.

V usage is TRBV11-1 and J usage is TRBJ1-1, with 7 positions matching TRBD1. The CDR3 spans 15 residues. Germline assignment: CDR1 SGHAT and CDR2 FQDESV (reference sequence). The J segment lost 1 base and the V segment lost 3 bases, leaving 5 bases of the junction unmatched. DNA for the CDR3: TGTGCCAGCAGCTTCGCCGGGACAGCGAACACTGAAGCTTTCTTT. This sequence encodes CASSFAGTANTEAFF.

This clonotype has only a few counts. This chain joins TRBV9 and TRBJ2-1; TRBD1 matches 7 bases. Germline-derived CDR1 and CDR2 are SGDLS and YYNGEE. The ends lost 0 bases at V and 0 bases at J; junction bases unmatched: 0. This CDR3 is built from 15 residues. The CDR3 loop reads CASSVDRGSYNEQFF. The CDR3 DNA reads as TGTGCCAGCAGCGTAGACAGGGGCTCCTACAATGAGCAGTTCTTC.

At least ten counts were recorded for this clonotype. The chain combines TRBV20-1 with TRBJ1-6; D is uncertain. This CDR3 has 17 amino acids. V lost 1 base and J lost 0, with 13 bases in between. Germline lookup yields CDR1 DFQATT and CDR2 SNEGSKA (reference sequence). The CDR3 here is CSARGGVGSSYNSPLHF. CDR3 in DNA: TGCAGTGCTAGAGGTGGTGTTGGGAGCTCCTATAATTCACCCCTCCACTTT.

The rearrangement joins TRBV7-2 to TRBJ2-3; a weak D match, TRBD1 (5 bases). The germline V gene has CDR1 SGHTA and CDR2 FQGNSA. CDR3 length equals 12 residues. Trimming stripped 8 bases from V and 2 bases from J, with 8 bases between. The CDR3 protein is CASGHITDTQYF. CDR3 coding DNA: TGTGCCAGCGGACACATCACAGATACGCAGTATTTT. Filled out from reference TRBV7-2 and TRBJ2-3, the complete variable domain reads GAGVSQSPSNKVTEKGKDVELRCDPISGHTALYWYRQSLGQGLEFLIYFQGNSAPDKSGLPSDRFSAERTGGSVSTLTIQRTQQEDSAVYLCASGHITDTQYFGPGTRLTVL.

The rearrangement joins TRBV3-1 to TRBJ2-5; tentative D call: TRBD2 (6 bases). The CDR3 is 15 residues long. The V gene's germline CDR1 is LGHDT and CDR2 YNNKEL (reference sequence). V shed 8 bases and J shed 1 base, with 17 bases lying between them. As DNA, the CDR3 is TGTGCCAGCTCTCCAGAGCGGGTGATCCAAGAGACCCAGTACTTC. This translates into CASSPERVIQETQYF.

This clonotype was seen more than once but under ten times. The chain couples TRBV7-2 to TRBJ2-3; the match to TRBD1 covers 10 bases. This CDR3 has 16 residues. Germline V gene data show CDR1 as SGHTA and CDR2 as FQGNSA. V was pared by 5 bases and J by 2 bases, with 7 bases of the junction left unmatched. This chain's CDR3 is CASSGRDRGHTDTQYF. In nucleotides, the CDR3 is TGTGCCAGCAGCGGCCGGGACAGGGGTCACACAGATACGCAGTATTTT.

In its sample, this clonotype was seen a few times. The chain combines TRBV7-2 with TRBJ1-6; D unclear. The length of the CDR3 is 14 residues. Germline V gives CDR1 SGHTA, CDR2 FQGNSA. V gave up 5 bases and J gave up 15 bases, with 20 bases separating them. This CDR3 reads CASSPDRFVVLLHF. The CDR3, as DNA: TGTGCCAGCAGCCCAGATCGGTTTGTGGTTCTCCTCCACTTT.

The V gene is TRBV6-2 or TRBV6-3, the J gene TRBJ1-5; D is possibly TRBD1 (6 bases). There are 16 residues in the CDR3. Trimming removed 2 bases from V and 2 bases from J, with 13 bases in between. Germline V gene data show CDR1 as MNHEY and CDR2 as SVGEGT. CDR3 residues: CASSYRAGARNQPQHF. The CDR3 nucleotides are TGTGCCAGCAGTTACCGGGCAGGGGCACGCAATCAGCCCCAGCATTTT.

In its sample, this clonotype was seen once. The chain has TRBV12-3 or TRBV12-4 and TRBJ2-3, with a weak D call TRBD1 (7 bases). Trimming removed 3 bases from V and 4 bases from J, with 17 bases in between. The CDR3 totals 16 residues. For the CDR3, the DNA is TGTGCCAGCAGTTTGGGGGGACAGCCGGCGGCAGATACGCAGTATTTT. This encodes CASSLGGQPAADTQYF.

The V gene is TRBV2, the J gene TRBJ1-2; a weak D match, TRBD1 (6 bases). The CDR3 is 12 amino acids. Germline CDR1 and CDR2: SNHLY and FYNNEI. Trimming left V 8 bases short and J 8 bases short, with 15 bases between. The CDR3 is CASGGSGEGYTF. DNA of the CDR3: TGTGCCAGCGGTGGGTCAGGGGAGGGCTACACCTTC.

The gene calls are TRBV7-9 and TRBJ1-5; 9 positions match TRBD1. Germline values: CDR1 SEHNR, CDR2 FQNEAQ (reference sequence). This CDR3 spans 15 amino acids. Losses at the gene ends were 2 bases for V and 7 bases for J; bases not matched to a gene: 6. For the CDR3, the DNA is TGTGCCAGCAGCTTACAGGGACAGGGCGGCCAGCCCCAGCATTTT. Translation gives CASSLQGQGGQPQHF.

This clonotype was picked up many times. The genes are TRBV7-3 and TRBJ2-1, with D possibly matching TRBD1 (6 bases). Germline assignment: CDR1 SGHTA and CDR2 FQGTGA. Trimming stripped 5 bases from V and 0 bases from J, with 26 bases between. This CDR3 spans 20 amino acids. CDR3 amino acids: CASSTRRLLPRGNSYNEQFF. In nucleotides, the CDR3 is TGTGCCAGCAGCACCAGACGGTTACTACCCAGGGGAAACTCCTACAATGAGCAGTTCTTC.

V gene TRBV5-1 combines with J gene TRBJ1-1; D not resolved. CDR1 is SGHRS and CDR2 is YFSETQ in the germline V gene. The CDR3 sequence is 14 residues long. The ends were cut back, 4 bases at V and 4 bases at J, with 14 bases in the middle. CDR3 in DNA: TGCGCCAGCAGCCCGGCCCTGGCGGGCACTGAAGCTTTCTTT. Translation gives CASSPALAGTEAFF.

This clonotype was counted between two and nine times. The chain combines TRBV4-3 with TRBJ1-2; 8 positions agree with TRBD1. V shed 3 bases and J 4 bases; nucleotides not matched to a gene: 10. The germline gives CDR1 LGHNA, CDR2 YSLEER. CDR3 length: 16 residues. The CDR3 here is CASSHLAPQGAYGYTF. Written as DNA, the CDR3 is TGCGCCAGCAGCCACCTCGCTCCCCAGGGGGCCTATGGCTACACCTTC.

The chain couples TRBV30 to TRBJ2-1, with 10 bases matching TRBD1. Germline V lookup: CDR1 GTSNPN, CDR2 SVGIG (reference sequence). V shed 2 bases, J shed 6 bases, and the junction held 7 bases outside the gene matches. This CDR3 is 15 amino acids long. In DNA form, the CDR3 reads TGTGCCTGGAGTACGGGACAGGGGCCCCTCAATGAGCAGTTCTTC. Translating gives CAWSTGQGPLNEQFF. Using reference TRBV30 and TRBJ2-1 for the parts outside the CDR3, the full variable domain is SQTIHQWPATLVQPVGSPLSLECTVEGTSNPNLYWYRQAAGRGLQLLFYSVGIGQISSEVPQNLSASRPQDRQFILSSKKLLLSDSGFYLCAWSTGQGPLNEQFFGPGTRLTVL.

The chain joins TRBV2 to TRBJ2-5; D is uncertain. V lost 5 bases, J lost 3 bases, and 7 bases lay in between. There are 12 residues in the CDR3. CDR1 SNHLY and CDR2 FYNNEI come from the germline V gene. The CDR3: CASSWSEETQYF. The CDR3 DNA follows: TGTGCCAGCAGTTGGTCTGAAGAGACCCAGTACTTC. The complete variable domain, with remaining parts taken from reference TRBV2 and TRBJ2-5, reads EPEVTQTPSHQVTQMGQEVILRCVPISNHLYFYWYRQILGQKVEFLVSFYNNEISEKSEIFDDQFSVERPDGSNFTLKIRSTKLEDSAMYFCASSWSEETQYFGPGTRLLVL.

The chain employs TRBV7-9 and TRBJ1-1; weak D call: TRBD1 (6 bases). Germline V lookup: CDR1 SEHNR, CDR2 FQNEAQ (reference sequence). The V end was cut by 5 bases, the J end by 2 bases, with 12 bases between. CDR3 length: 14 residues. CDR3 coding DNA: TGTGCCAGCAGCATCTGGGACACTAACACTGAAGCTTTCTTT. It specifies CASSIWDTNTEAFF.

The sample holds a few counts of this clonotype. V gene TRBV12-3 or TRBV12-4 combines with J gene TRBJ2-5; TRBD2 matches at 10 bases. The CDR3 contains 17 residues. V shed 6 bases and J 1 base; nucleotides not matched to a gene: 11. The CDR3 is CASSRFLSGGPQETQYF. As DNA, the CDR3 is TGTGCCAGCAGCCGATTCCTTAGCGGGGGGCCCCAAGAGACCCAGTACTTC.

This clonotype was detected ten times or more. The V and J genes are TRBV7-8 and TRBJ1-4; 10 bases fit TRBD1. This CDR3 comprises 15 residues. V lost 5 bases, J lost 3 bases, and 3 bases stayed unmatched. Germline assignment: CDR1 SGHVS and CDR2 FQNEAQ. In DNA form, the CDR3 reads TGTGCCAGCAGCCGACAGGGGGCGGCTAATGAAAAACTGTTTTTT. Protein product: CASSRQGAANEKLFF.

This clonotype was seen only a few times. The CDR3 here is CAISFGGNYGYTF. For the CDR3, the DNA is TGTGCCATCTCCTTTGGGGGAAACTATGGCTACACCTTC. V and J are TRBV10-3 and TRBJ1-2; D may be TRBD1 (5 bases). V was cut by 8 bases and J by 2 bases, with 12 bases left in between. CDR3 length: 13 amino acids. From germline, CDR1 is ENHRY and CDR2 SYGVKD.

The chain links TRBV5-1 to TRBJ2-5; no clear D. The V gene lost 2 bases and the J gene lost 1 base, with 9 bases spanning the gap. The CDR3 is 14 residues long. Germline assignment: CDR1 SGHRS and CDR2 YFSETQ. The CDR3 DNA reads TGCGCCAGCAGCTTTGAATCGGGCCAAGAGACCCAGTACTTC. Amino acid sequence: CASSFESGQETQYF.

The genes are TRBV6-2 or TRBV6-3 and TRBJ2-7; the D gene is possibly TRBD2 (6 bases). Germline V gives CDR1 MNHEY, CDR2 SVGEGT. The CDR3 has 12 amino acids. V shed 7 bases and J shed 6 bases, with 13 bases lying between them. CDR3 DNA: TGTGCCAGCACGGCCGTGGGGGGCGAGCAGTACGTC. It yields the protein CASTAVGGEQYV.

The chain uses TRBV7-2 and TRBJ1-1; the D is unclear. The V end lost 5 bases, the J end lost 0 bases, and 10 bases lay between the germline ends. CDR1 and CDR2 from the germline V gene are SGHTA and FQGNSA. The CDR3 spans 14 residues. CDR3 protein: CASSRIIMNTEAFF. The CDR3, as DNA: TGTGCCAGCAGCCGTATTATTATGAACACTGAAGCTTTCTTT.

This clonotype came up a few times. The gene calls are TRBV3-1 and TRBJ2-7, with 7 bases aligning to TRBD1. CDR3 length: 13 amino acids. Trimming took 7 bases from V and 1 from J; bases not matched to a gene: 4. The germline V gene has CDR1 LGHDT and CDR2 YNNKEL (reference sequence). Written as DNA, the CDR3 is TGTGCCAGCACCCGGACAGGTTCCTACGAGCAGTACTTC. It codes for CASTRTGSYEQYF.

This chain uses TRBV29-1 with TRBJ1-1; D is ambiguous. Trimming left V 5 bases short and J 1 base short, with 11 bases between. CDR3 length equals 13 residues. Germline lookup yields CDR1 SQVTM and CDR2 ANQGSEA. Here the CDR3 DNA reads TGCAGCGTTCGGACGTCAGAGAACACTGAAGCTTTCTTT. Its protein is CSVRTSENTEAFF.

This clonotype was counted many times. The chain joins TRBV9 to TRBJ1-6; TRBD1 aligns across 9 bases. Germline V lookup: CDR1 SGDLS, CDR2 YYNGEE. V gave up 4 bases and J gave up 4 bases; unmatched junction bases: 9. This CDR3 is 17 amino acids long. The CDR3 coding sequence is TGTGCCAGCAGCCCAAGACAGGGGGAATTTTATAATTCACCCCTCCACTTT. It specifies CASSPRQGEFYNSPLHF.